The rows below give T cell receptor beta chains drawn from one sample of a study of control samples from healthy donors and cancer patients. Assay: immunoSEQ multiplex PCR; the TCRdb copy retains only in-frame clones and omits some. The sample comprises some 20,000 clones, more than 70% of which are singletons, and about 9% rests with the top ten. The sample comprised PBMCs. The receptors originated from a woman aged 55-70 years with head and neck cancer. CDR3s include the opening cysteine and the closing phenylalanine or tryptophan. Fields, in order: V gene, J gene, D gene, CDR3 protein. D genes are given only for firm matches.

TRBV11-2	TRBJ1-4	NA	CASSLELTVGKLFF
TRBV19	TRBJ2-3	NA	CARTPGGGVTDTQYF
TRBV30	TRBJ2-2	TRBD1	CAWSVVGQATGELFF
TRBV11-2	TRBJ2-7	NA	CASSLGGLGVVAYEQYF
TRBV7-9	TRBJ2-1	NA	CASSLVKTGAVEQFF
TRBV6-6	TRBJ2-7	TRBD2	CASRTSGLYEQYF
TRBV7-8	TRBJ1-5	NA	CASSLEERYGNQPQHF
TRBV27	TRBJ2-7	TRBD2	CASSLLPGTSGNYEQYF
TRBV3-1/TRBV3-2	TRBJ1-3	NA	CASSQGWTPTPLLSGNTIYF
TRBV3-1/TRBV3-2	TRBJ2-7	NA	CASSHSLATDYEQYF
TRBV20-1	TRBJ2-1	NA	CSALRRELLFF
TRBV19	TRBJ2-6	TRBD1	CASSARGQGANVLTF
TRBV18	TRBJ1-5	TRBD1	CASSPGQTSNQPQHF
TRBV19	TRBJ1-2	TRBD1	CASSIVGGTVYGYTF
TRBV18	TRBJ2-7	NA	CASSPLPGVNHDYEQYF
TRBV30	TRBJ1-1	NA	CAWSARKGGNTEAFF
TRBV19	TRBJ2-2	NA	CASSIQGGPGELFF
TRBV7-9	TRBJ2-7	NA	CASSLGALSSYEQYF
TRBV30	TRBJ1-1	NA	CAWSGKLNTEAFF
TRBV3-1/TRBV3-2	TRBJ2-1	NA	CASSLFRRDNEQFF
TRBV28	TRBJ1-3	NA	CASSRESLGSGNTIYF
TRBV6-1	TRBJ1-2	NA	CASSEAGFVPRGYTF
TRBV27	TRBJ2-1	NA	CASRRQDSEQFF
TRBV5-1	TRBJ1-5	NA	CASHQGPNQPQHF
TRBV12-3/TRBV12-4	TRBJ2-2	NA	CASSFGAGELFF
TRBV14	TRBJ2-1	TRBD2	CASSHNSGQPFRNEQFF
TRBV27	TRBJ2-1	NA	CASSSYLPYNEQFF
TRBV2	TRBJ2-1	TRBD2	CASTFGLAGGGQFF
TRBV9	TRBJ1-2	NA	CASSPGYLNYGYTF
TRBV5-1	TRBJ2-3	TRBD2	CASSVGLAGYTNTQYF
TRBV3-1/TRBV3-2	TRBJ2-7	NA	CASSQDAWGRGYEQYF
TRBV7-6	TRBJ1-1	TRBD1	CASSPPRTGPIPEAFF